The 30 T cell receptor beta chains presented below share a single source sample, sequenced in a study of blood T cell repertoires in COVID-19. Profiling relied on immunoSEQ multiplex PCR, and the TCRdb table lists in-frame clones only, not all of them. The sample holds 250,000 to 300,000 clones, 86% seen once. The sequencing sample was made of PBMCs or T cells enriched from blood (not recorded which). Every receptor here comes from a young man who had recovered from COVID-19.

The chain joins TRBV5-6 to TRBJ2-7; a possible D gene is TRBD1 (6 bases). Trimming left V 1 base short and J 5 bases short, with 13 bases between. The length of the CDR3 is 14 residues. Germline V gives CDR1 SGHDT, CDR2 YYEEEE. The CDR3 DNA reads TGTGCCAGCAGCTTGTTGGGGGCTCGGAACGAGCAGTACTTC. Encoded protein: CASSLLGARNEQYF.

This CDR3 reads CASSPQQGPNSPLHF. The DNA of the CDR3 is TGTGCCAGCAGCCCACAACAGGGCCCGAATTCACCCCTCCACTTT. V and J are TRBV2 and TRBJ1-6; tentative D call: TRBD1 (6 bases). The length of the CDR3 is 15 residues. Looked up from germline, CDR1 is SNHLY and CDR2 is FYNNEI. V was cut by 6 bases and J by 7 bases, with 16 bases left in between.

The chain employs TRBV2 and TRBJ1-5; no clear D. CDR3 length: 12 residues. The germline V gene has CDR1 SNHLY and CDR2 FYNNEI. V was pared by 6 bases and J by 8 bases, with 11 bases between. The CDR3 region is CASSPDMEPQHF. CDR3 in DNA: TGTGCCAGCAGCCCCGACATGGAGCCCCAGCATTTT.

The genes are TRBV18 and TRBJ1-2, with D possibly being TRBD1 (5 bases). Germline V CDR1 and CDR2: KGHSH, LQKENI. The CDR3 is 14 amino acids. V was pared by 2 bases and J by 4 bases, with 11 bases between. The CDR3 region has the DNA TGTGCCAGCTCACCAGAACAGGCCAGCTATGGCTACACCTTC. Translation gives CASSPEQASYGYTF.

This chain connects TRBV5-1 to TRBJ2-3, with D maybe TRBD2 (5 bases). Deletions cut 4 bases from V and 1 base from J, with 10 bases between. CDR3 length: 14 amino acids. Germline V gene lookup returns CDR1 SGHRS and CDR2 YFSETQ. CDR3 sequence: CASSLRTGTDTQYF. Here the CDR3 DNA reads TGCGCCAGCAGCCTCAGGACTGGCACAGATACGCAGTATTTT.

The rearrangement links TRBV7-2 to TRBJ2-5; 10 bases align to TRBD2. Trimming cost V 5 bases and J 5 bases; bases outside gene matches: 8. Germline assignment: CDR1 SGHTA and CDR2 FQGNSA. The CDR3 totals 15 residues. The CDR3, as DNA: TGTGCCAGCAGCCCGGGGACTAGCGTTTGGGAGACCCAGTACTTC. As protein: CASSPGTSVWETQYF.

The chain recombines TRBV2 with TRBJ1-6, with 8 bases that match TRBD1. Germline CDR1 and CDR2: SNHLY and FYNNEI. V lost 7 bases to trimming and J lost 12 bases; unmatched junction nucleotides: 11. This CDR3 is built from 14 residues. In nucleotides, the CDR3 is TGTGCCAGCATACCGACAGGGGCAAGTGGACCCCTCCACTTT. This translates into CASIPTGASGPLHF.

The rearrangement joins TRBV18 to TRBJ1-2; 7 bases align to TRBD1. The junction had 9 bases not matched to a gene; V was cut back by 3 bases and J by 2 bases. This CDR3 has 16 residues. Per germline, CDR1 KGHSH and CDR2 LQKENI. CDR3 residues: CASSPTVTGTNYGYTF. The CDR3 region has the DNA TGTGCCAGCTCACCCACGGTGACAGGGACCAACTATGGCTACACCTTC. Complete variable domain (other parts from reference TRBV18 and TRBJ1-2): NAGVMQNPRHLVRRRGQEARLRCSPMKGHSHVYWYRQLPEEGLKFMVYLQKENIIDESGMPKERFSAEFPKEGPSILRIQQVVRGDSAAYFCASSPTVTGTNYGYTFGSGTRLTVV.

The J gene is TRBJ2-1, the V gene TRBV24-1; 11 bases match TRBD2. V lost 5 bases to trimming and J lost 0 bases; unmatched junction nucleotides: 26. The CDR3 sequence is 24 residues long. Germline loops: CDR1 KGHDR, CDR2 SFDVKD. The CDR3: CATSGATGLEGLAGGSSSYNEQFF. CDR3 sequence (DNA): TGTGCCACCAGTGGAGCGACGGGCCTTGAGGGGCTAGCGGGAGGTTCATCCTCCTACAATGAGCAGTTCTTC.

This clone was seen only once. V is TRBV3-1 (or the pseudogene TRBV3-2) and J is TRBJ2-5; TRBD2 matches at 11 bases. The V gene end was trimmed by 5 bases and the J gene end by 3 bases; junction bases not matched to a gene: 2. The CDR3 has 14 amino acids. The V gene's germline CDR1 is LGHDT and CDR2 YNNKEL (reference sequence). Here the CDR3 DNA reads TGTGCCAGCAGCACGACTAGCGGGAAAGAGACCCAGTACTTC. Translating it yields CASSTTSGKETQYF.

CDR3 in DNA: TGTGCCAGCAGGCCGGGACTCCCTGGGAATGAGCAGTTCTTC. It encodes CASRPGLPGNEQFF. The J gene is TRBJ2-1, the V gene TRBV7-2, with D perhaps matching TRBD2 (6 bases). With 6 bases removed from V and 7 bases from J, the gap between germline ends came to 16 bases. CDR1 is SGHTA and CDR2 is FQGNSA in the germline V gene. CDR3 size: 14 residues.

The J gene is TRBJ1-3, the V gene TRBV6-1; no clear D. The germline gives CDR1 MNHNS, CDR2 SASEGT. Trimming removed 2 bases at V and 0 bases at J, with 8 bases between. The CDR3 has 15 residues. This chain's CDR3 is CASSETWSSGNTIYF. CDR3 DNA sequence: TGTGCCAGCAGTGAAACGTGGAGCTCTGGAAACACCATATATTTT.

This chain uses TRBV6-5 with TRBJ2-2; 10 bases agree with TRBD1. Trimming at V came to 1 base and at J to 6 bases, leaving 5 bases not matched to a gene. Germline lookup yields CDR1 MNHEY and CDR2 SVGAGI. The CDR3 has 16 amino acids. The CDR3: CASSYFGTGEAGELFF. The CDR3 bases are TGTGCCAGCAGTTACTTCGGGACAGGGGAAGCCGGGGAGCTGTTTTTT.

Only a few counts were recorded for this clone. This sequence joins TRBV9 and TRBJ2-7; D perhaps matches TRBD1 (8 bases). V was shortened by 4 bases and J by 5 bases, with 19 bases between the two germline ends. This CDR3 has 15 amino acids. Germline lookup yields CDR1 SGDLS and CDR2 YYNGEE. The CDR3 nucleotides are TGTGCCAGCAGCCCAGTGACAGGGGAGGGGGACGAGCAGTACTTC. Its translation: CASSPVTGEGDEQYF.

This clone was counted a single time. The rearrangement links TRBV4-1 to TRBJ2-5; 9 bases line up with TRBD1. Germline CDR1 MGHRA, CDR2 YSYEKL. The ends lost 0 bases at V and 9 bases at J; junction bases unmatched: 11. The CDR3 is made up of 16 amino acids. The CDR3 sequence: CASSQELSGTGFPQYF. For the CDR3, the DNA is TGCGCCAGCAGCCAAGAGCTGTCCGGGACAGGGTTTCCCCAGTACTTC.

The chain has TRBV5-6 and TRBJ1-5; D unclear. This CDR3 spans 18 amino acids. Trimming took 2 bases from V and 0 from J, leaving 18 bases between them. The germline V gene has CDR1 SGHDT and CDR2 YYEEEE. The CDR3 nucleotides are TGTGCCAGCAGCTTTTCTGGAGCCCAGCCCTATAGCAATCAGCCCCAGCATTTT. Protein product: CASSFSGAQPYSNQPQHF.

The CDR3 region has the DNA TGTGCCAGCAGGACTAGCGGGAGGGGTAACACAGATACGCAGTATTTT. Its protein is CASRTSGRGNTDTQYF. This sequence joins TRBV2 and TRBJ2-3; TRBD2 aligns across 14 bases. Germline V lookup: CDR1 SNHLY, CDR2 FYNNEI. The CDR3 has 16 residues. V lost 6 bases, J lost 2 bases, and 4 bases stayed unmatched.

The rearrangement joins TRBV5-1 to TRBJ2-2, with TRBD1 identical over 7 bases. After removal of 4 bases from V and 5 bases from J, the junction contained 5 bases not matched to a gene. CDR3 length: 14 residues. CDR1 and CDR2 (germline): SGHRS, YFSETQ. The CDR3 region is CASSLQGNTGELFF. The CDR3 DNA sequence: TGCGCCAGCAGCCTACAGGGGAATACCGGGGAGCTGTTTTTT.

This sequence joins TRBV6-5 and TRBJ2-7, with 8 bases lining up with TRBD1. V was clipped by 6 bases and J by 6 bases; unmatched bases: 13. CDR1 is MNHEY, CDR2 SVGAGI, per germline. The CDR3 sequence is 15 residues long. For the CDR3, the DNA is TGTGCCAGCAGCTACCAGACAGGGGAGTTCGGCGAGCAGTACTTC. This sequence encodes CASSYQTGEFGEQYF.

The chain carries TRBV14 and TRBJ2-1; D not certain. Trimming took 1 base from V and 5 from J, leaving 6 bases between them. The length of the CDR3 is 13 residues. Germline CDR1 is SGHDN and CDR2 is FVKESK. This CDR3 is CASSQGQNNEQFF. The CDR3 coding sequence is TGTGCCAGCAGCCAAGGCCAGAACAATGAGCAGTTCTTC.

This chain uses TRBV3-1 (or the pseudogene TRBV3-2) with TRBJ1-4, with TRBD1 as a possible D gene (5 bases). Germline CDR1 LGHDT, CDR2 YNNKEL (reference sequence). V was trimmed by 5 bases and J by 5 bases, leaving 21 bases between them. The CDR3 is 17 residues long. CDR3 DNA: TGTGCCAGCAGCGTCTACGTAATGGGCAGGGTAAATGAAAAACTGTTTTTT. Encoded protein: CASSVYVMGRVNEKLFF.

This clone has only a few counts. The CDR3 spells CASSLGSGGSRAYEQYF. CDR3 coding DNA: TGCGCCAGCAGCTTGGGTAGCGGGGGCTCTCGGGCCTACGAGCAGTACTTC. The chain joins TRBV5-1 to TRBJ2-7, with 9 nucleotides matching TRBD2. CDR3 length: 17 amino acids. After removal of 0 bases from V and 2 bases from J, the junction contained 9 bases not matched to a gene. CDR1 and CDR2 (germline): SGHRS, YFSETQ.

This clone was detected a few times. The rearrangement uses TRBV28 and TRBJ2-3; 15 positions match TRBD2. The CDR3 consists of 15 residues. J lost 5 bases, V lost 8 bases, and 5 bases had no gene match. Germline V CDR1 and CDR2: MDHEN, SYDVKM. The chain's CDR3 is CASSPGLAGGDTQYF. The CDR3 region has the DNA TGTGCCAGCTCCCCGGGACTAGCGGGAGGAGATACGCAGTATTTT.

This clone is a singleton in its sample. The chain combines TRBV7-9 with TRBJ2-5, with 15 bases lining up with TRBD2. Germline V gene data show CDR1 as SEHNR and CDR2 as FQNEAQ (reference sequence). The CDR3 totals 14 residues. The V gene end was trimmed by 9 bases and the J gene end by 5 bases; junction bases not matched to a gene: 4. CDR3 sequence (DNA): TGTGCCAGTGGACTAGCGGGGGGGCCCGAGACCCAGTACTTC. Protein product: CASGLAGGPETQYF.

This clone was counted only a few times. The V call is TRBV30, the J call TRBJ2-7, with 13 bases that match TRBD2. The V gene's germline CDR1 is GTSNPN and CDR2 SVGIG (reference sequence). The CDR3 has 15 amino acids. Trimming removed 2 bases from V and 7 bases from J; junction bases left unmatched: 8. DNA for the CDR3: TGTGCCTGGAGTCTTGGACTAGCGGGAGTAGGAGAGCAGTACTTC. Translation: CAWSLGLAGVGEQYF.

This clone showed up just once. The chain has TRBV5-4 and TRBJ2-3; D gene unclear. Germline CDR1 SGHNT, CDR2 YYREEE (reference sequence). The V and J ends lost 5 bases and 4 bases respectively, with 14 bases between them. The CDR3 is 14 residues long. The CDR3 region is CASSSPRAPDTQYF. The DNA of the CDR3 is TGTGCCAGCAGTTCCCCACGAGCGCCAGATACGCAGTATTTT.

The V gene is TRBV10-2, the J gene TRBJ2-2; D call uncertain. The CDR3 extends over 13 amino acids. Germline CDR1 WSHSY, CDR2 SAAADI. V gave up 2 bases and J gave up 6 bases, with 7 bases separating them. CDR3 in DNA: TGCGCCAGCAGTGAGGTCTCCGCCGGGGAGCTGTTTTTT. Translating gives CASSEVSAGELFF.

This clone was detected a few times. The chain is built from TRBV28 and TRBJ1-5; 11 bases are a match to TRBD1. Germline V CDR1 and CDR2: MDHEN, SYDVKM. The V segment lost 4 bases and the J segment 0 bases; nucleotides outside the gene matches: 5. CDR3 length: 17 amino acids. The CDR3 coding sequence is TGTGCCAGCAGTTCCGGGACAGGGGGTTATAGCAATCAGCCCCAGCATTTT. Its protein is CASSSGTGGYSNQPQHF.

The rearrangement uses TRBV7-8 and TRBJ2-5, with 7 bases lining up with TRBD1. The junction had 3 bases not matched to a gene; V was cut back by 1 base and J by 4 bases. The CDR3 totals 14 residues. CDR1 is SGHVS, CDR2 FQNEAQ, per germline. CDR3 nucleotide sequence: TGTGCCAGCAGCTTAGAAGGGGGCCTAGAGACCCAGTACTTC. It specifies CASSLEGGLETQYF.

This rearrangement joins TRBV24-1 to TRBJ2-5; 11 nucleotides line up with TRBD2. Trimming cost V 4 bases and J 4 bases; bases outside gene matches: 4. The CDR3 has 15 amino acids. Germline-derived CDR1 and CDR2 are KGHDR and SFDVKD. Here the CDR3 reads CATSDPGTSGETQYF. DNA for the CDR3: TGTGCCACCAGTGACCCCGGGACTAGCGGAGAGACCCAGTACTTC.